Listed here are 9 T cell receptor beta chains from one sample, sequenced in a study of CD4 and CD8 cells across lung adenocarcinoma regions. MiXCR, applied by TCRdb to the PCR reads, yields one record per CDR3 protein. The sample holds 4,000 to 6,000 distinct CDR3 sequences, 55% to 75% seen once. Material for sequencing was CD4+ T cells from the center of a lung tumor. Every receptor here comes from a male donor with lung adenocarcinoma. The CD4 and CD8 labels of this study may be unreliable.

Of note for this clonotype: One end of the junction is discordant with germline, which a read error may explain. V is TRBV25-1 and J is TRBJ2-4, with D tentatively TRBD2 (6 bases). Germline CDR1 and CDR2: MGHDK and SYGVNS. The CDR3 is 16 residues long. The CDR3 loop is CASSAAGRWAKNTQYF. The CDR3 nucleotides read TGTGCCAGCAGTGCGGCGGGGCGGTGGGCCAAAAACACTCAGTACTTC.

The chain recombines TRBV6-4 with TRBJ2-3, with D unclear. The germline gives CDR1 MRHNA, CDR2 SNTAGT. The CDR3 runs 15 residues. V was cut by 2 bases and J by 2 bases, with 11 bases left in between. The CDR3 DNA is TGTGCCAGCAGTGACAGGGCCGCCGCCACAGATACGCAGTATTTT. As protein: CASSDRAAATDTQYF.

This chain links TRBV6-5 with TRBJ2-1, with 7 bases lining up with TRBD2. The J call is doubtful: the DNA matches TRBJ2-7 better. Germline loops: CDR1 MNHEY, CDR2 SVGAGI. This CDR3 has 14 residues. In DNA form, the CDR3 reads TGTGCCAGCAGTTCTTGGGGGGGAGGGCCCGAGCAGTACTTC. Encoded protein: CASSSWGGGPEQYF.

This clonotype is categorized as large. The rearrangement joins TRBV4-1 to TRBJ1-4, with TRBD1 matching 8 bases. The CDR3 totals 14 residues. Germline V gene sequence: CDR1 MGHRA, CDR2 YSYEKL. V shed 4 bases and J 6 bases; nucleotides not matched to a gene: 4. CDR3 in DNA: TGCGCCAGCAGCCTAGGACAGGGACATGAAAAACTGTTTTTT. The encoded protein is CASSLGQGHEKLFF.

About this clonotype: Given a much more abundant clone one base away, this may be a read error. V and J are TRBV10-3 and TRBJ2-3; 7 bases match TRBD1. CDR3 length: 14 residues. Unmatched junction bases numbered 6, after V lost 4 bases and J lost 5 bases. Per the germline V gene, CDR1 is ENHRY and CDR2 is SYGVKD. The CDR3 nucleotides are TGTGCCATCAGTGGGGGGACAGATAGAGATACGCAGTATTTT. It is translated as CAISGGTDRDTQYF.

The chain carries TRBV10-3 and TRBJ2-5; TRBD1 aligns across 8 bases. Germline V gene lookup returns CDR1 ENHRY and CDR2 SYGVKD. The CDR3 runs 16 residues. J lost 5 bases, V lost 2 bases, and 10 bases had no gene match. The CDR3 reads CAISEDRGHVGETQYF. The CDR3 DNA reads TGTGCCATCAGTGAGGACAGGGGCCACGTTGGTGAGACCCAGTACTTC.

This clonotype was observed a single time. Compared with germline, one end of the junction differs, possibly owing to a read error. The genes are TRBV6-1 and TRBJ2-4; tentative D call: TRBD1 (5 bases). CDR1 is MNHNS and CDR2 is SASEGT in the germline V gene. The CDR3 has 14 residues. The chain's CDR3 is CASRGLCGKDTQYF. The CDR3 DNA follows: TGTGCCAGCAGGGGGCTGTGCGGCAAAGACACGCAGTATTTC.

This sequence joins TRBV25-1 and TRBJ2-1; D might be TRBD2 (6 bases). The CDR3 consists of 14 residues. V was pared by 6 bases and J by 2 bases, with 11 bases between. Germline lookup yields CDR1 MGHDK and CDR2 SYGVNS. The CDR3 protein is CASRTGLTYNEQFF. The CDR3 nucleotides read TGTGCCAGCAGGACGGGACTCACCTACAATGAGCAGTTCTTC.

The chain uses TRBV6-1 and TRBJ1-3, with 7 bases fitting TRBD1. This CDR3 has 17 residues. Germline V gene data show CDR1 as MNHNS and CDR2 as SASEGT. After removal of 4 bases from V and 0 bases from J, the junction contained 9 bases not matched to a gene. Written as DNA, the CDR3 is TGTGCCAGCAGTGGACAGGGAGGGTTGAGCTCTGGAAACACCATATATTTT. This encodes CASSGQGGLSSGNTIYF.